This TCR beta chain was observed in a study of blood T cells in healthy people across ages. The use of a sample-barcoded 5' primer and a J-beta primer mix characterized a second PCR of roughly 7 to 11 cycles. TCRdb reprocessed the 5' RACE reads via MiXCR and lists one record per CDR3 protein. The table shows about 640,000 distinct CDR3 sequences, with 58% occurring only once. This CDR3 is 16 amino acids long. Looked up from germline, CDR1 is DFQATT and CDR2 is SNEGSKA (reference sequence). V gave up 7 bases and J gave up 4 bases, with 25 bases separating them. This sequence originates from a man aged 55-75 years in good health. Sequenced input: blood. The J gene is TRBJ1-1, the V gene TRBV20-1; a weak D match, TRBD1 (6 bases). The CDR3 here is CSVPRWGQGYGTEAFF. CDR3 nucleotides: TGCAGTGTTCCTAGATGGGGGCAGGGATACGGCACTGAAGCTTTCTTT.